One T cell receptor beta chain is described in this entry. The clone's antigen remains unknown. Base qualities are not at hand, and no much larger clone is one base apart. Synthetic TCR analog templates were spiked into each PCR so that absolute template abundance could be estimated from read counts. TCRbeta CDR3 regions were amplified from genomic DNA with bias-controlled V and J gene primers using the immunoSEQ assay. Sequencing of rearranged TCRbeta segments was performed at approximately 20X coverage. The paper's data handling went like this. Sequencing errors were corrected by clustering, and CDR3s were annotated against IMGT so that V, D and J genes could be assigned. Downstream analyses used only productive TCRbeta rearrangements, leaving out any out-of-frame or stop-codon sequences. Clonality was computed as one minus Shannon entropy normalized by the log of the number of unique productive sequences. Fisher's exact test with Benjamini-Hochberg correction, using a cutoff of adjusted p below 0.01, was how clones that differed between time points or between blood and tumor were identified. This is the immuneACCESS table as TCRdb keeps it, with only in-frame sequences that have V and J called. A part of the clones is gone; compared with another copy, unresolved V genes explain less than half, and the rest is unexplained. The V and J calls and clone size are taken from that table; D and trimming were inferred from the DNA. The sample table contains roughly 120,000 clones; only one count was recorded for about 89% of them. The ten largest clones take up under 2% of the sample.

This entry is derived from a study of PD-L1 blockade in urothelial cancer (dated by TCRdb to the late 2010s). Some background on the complete study: Every patient began therapy in 2014 and was given atezolizumab 1,200 mg intravenously every 3 weeks. TCR sequencing covered pretreatment tumor samples and matched, serially collected peripheral blood taken before and after atezolizumab treatment. About 90% of the roughly 29 patients were identified as males with urothelial cancer of bladder origin, and a prior smoking history was reported by 18 of 29 patients. Some 29 patients had pretreatment blood TCR-seq, 24 had at least one posttreatment blood collection, and 24 had tumor TCR-seq. Whole exome sequencing and RNA sequencing of pretreatment tumors were performed alongside TCR sequencing in the same patients. Durable clinical benefit was achieved by nine patients but not by the remaining 20. A median of 141,255 T cells and 80,000 or so unique TCRs was obtained from blood samples, and a median clonality of about 0.08 was observed. Durable clinical benefit meant progression-free survival longer than 6 months, and TCR features were also tested against progression-free and overall survival. Patients had an ECOG performance status of 0 or 1 and had received between 0 and 3 prior chemotherapy regimens. Blood samples were analyzed at two time points: 3 weeks after treatment start (second dose) and 6 weeks after treatment start. Somatic, immune and clinical correlates of response to PD-L1 blockade with atezolizumab in urothelial cancer were the focus of an exploratory multi-omic analysis. On the study overall, not on this receptor specifically: Because of the small sample size (n ≈ 28) and the many exploratory analyses performed, the results are intended to be regarded as hypothesis-generating. Patients with durable benefit showed greater expansion of tumor-associated TCR clones in peripheral blood 3 weeks after starting treatment (n ≈ 21, p = 0.022). A pretreatment peripheral blood TCR clonality below the median was linked to improved progression-free and overall survival.

The trim is 5 bases for V and 8 bases for J, with a gap of 18 bases between the germline ends. The CDR3 numbers 15 residues from cysteine through phenylalanine. Only CDR3 DNA remains: 45 bases, in frame from the first base. As encoded in the germline V gene, CDR1 is KGHSH while CDR2 is LQKENI. The time point label of this sample denotes: peripheral blood 6 weeks after treatment start. The cohort comprised 29 patients with locally advanced or metastatic urothelial carcinoma treated at Memorial Sloan Kettering on a trial protocol. Peripheral blood mononuclear cells were collected pretreatment and during treatment, with between 1 and 8 total time points per patient. The Qiagen DNeasy Blood extraction kit was used to purify genomic DNA from total PBMCs and tumor samples. PBMCs were collected pretreatment and during treatment, and were isolated and stored as previously described.

The starting material was PBMCs, obtained around atezolizumab (anti-PD-L1) treatment. The rearranged chain carries TRBV18 and TRBJ1-4; the D gene is perhaps TRBD1, from 5 matching bases. The clonotype comes from a man aged 55 to 69 with urothelial cancer. The nucleotides are TGTGCCAGCTCATCCCCGTCGGGGGGAGGAGAAAAACTGTTTTTT. Translated, it gives CASSSPSGGGEKLFF.